This TCR beta chain was retrieved from a study of blood T cell repertoires in COVID-19 (dated by TCRdb to 2018 to 2021). The study in broad terms: Collaborator samples came from the United States, Italy and Spain and covered acute and convalescent phases of COVID-19. The repertoires were released in a freely available public database intended as a resource for research on the immune response to SARS-CoV-2. The prospective study material was composed of cDNA or gDNA derived from T cells, B-cell-depleted T cells, or PBMCs. HLA class I and class II types, where available, came from metadata supplied by the sample provider rather than from assay-based typing. Deeply sampled blood TCRbeta repertoires from subjects exposed to, actively infected with, or recovered from COVID-19 were included in the dataset. Nearly every sample came with metadata listing a de-identified subject ID, COVID-19 status, age in years and sex. Samples came from the ongoing ImmuneRACE study (first 160 participants) plus 1,254 subjects from 6 global collaborators.

Comment on this clone: The antigen this receptor binds is unknown. Within one base of it there is no much larger clone, and no base qualities were kept.

The immunoSEQ Assay, a bias-controlled multiplex PCR, was used to amplify TCRbeta CDR3 regions from genomic DNA. The authors' analysis ran thus. Nucleated cell counts per sample were estimated from amplification of reference gene primers within the assay. To quantify the absolute abundance of each unique TCRbeta CDR3 rearrangement, sequence reads were collapsed and filtered. For each sample, productive Simpson clonality was calculated by taking the square root of Simpson's diversity index across productive rearrangements. Held by TCRdb, this immuneACCESS table contains in-frame sequences only and omits some clones. Under half of the omission traces to an unresolved V gene where checked; the cause of the rest is unknown. V and J calls plus clone size are reproduced from that table; the DNA served to infer D and trimming. This sample lists more than 85,000 clones; roughly 80% were detected once. The ten largest make up approximately 25% of the sample.

Collaborating institutions collected whole blood in K2EDTA tubes following their own protocols. For TCRbeta analysis, collaborators shipped samples as frozen whole blood, isolated PBMCs, or DNA extracted from either of those sample types. In the germline V gene, CDR1 corresponds to SGHNT and CDR2 to YENEEA. The CDR3 spans 13 residues, from the cysteine through the phenylalanine. The CDR3 DNA has 39 bases and is translated from base 1. V and J lose 0 bases and 8 bases, and a span of 7 bases separates them. Here is what the overall study found, with its caveats: Clinical and demographic metadata were provided uncurated, with the amount varying by source and participant.

Source material: peripheral blood. This receptor chain uses TRBV11-3 and TRBJ2-2, with TRBD2 tentatively as D gene (5 bases match). The origin of this receptor is an elderly man with active or convalescent COVID-19. The CDR3: CASSLERAGELFF. Read as DNA, the sequence is TGTGCCAGCAGCTTAGAGCGGGCGGGGGAGCTGTTTTTT.